This T cell receptor (beta chain) was identified in a study of regulatory T cells in long-lasting Graves disease. Arm-PCR of CDR3 regions and iRepertoire HTBI primers were the basis on which TCR beta libraries were built. TCRdb independently ran MiXCR on the multiplex PCR reads; one entry per CDR3 protein. Altogether around 500,000 distinct CDR3 sequences are present, roughly 14% being singletons, with the ten largest covering 10%. Time point: newly diagnosed GD, antithyroid drugs for less than 3 months. From RNA extracted from PBMCs, the TCR library was made. The CDR3 covers 14 residues. Germline V CDR1 and CDR2: ENHRY, SYGVKD. This clonotype has only a few counts. These same data were also listed under a study on T cells in Graves' hyperthyroidism and ophthalmopathy. This second study says: Before onset, ophthalmopathy was predicted by the model a median about 6.2 months earlier.

This TCR came from a man aged 30 to 45 with Graves disease. The chain joins TRBV10-3 to TRBJ2-1, with unresolved D. The end of the DNA is better explained by TRBJ2-5, so the J call may be wrong. Sequenced here: peripheral blood mononuclear cells (PBMCs), sampled at new diagnosis, from a patient treated with antithyroid drugs. In DNA form, the CDR3 reads TGTGCCATCAGTGAAAGGGCGTTACAAGAGACCCAGTACTTC. Protein sequence: CAISERALQETQYF.